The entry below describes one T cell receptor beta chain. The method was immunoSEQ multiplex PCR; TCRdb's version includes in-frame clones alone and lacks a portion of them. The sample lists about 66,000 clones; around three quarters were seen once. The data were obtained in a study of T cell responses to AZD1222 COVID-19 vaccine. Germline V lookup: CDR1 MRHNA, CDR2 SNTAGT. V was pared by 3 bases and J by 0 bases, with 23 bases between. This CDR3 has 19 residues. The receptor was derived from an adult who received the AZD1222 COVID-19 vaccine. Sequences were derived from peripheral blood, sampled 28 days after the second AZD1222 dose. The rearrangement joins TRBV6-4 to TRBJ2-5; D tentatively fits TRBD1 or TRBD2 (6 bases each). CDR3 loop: CASSEGDGGRVGYQETQYF. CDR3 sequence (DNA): TGTGCCAGCAGTGAGGGGGATGGGGGGCGAGTGGGGTACCAAGAGACCCAGTACTTC.